The 20 T cell receptor beta chains listed next were all sequenced from one sample in a study of T cell responses to AZD1222 COVID-19 vaccine. This table comes from immunoSEQ multiplex PCR, and its TCRdb copy is limited to in-frame clones, with some not included. The sample carries roughly 190,000 clones, more than 80% recorded once. The material was peripheral blood, obtained 28 days after the second dose of the MenACWY control vaccine. All receptors come from an adult who received the MenACWY meningococcal vaccine as a control.

J is TRBJ1-1 and V is TRBV6-5; D is unclear. Trimming shortened V by 0 bases and J by 8 bases, and 7 bases separated the two germline ends. From germline, CDR1 is MNHEY and CDR2 SVGAGI. This CDR3 comprises 12 residues. CDR3 protein: CASSYSGREAFF. CDR3 DNA: TGTGCCAGCAGTTACTCCGGCCGGGAAGCTTTCTTT.

CDR3 DNA: TGTGCCAGCAGCTTAGAAGGTGTAGAAGCTTTCTTT. Its protein is CASSLEGVEAFF. The chain joins TRBV11-2 to TRBJ1-1; D is unclear. Germline assignment: CDR1 SGHAT and CDR2 FQNNGV. The CDR3 contains 12 residues. The V gene lost 0 bases and the J gene lost 8 bases, with 7 bases spanning the gap.

CDR3 in DNA: TGTGCCAGCAACAACGGGATCTCTGGGGGCTACGAGCAGTACTTC. Amino acid sequence: CASNNGISGGYEQYF. J is TRBJ2-7 and V is TRBV25-1, with D possibly being TRBD1 or TRBD2 (5 bases each). CDR1 and CDR2 from the germline V gene are MGHDK and SYGVNS. The CDR3 loop spans 15 amino acids. V was cut by 7 bases and J by 3 bases, with 19 bases left in between.

The rearrangement links TRBV14 to TRBJ2-3; possibly TRBD1 for D (5 bases). The ends were cut back, 4 bases at V and 3 bases at J, with 17 bases in the middle. In germline, CDR1 is SGHDN, CDR2 FVKESK. The CDR3 covers 16 residues. The CDR3 DNA is TGTGCCAGCAGCCTAGGGGATTTTGGTGGGACAGATACGCAGTATTTT. Translating gives CASSLGDFGGTDTQYF. The complete variable domain, with remaining parts taken from reference TRBV14 and TRBJ2-3, reads EAGVTQFPSHSVIEKGQTVTLRCDPISGHDNLYWYRRVMGKEIKFLLHFVKESKQDESGMPNNRFLAERTGGTYSTLKVQPAELEDSGVYFCASSLGDFGGTDTQYFGPGTRLTVL.

The rearrangement joins TRBV2 to TRBJ1-1, with 10 bases matching TRBD1. The J segment lost 5 bases and the V segment lost 6 bases, leaving 3 bases of the junction unmatched. Germline V CDR1 and CDR2: SNHLY, FYNNEI. The length of the CDR3 is 13 residues. CDR3 region: CASSRDRGTEAFF. The CDR3 coding sequence is TGTGCCAGCAGCAGGGACAGGGGAACTGAAGCTTTCTTT.

The V gene is TRBV25-1, the J gene TRBJ2-1; 7 nucleotides align to TRBD2. V was clipped by 6 bases and J by 12 bases; unmatched bases: 20. The CDR3 runs 16 residues. CDR1 MGHDK and CDR2 SYGVNS come from the germline V gene. CDR3 in DNA: TGTGCCAGCAGGCCAGATCGGGGGGAGTCTTTACGTCGGCAGTTCTTC. Its translation is CASRPDRGESLRRQFF.

Here the CDR3 DNA reads TGTGCCAGCAGCTCTGTGACGCCCGGGACAGGGTCGTATCTCGAGCAGTACTTC. It encodes CASSSVTPGTGSYLEQYF. The J gene is TRBJ2-7, the V gene TRBV28, with 9 nucleotides matching TRBD1. V lost 6 bases to trimming and J lost 6 bases; unmatched junction nucleotides: 21. Germline V gives CDR1 MDHEN, CDR2 SYDVKM. This CDR3 contains 18 residues.

The V and J genes are TRBV13 and TRBJ2-3, with 9 bases fitting TRBD2. Trimming removed 5 bases from V and 1 base from J; junction bases left unmatched: 7. Germline CDR1 reads PRHDT; CDR2 reads FYEKMQ (reference sequence). The CDR3 extends over 16 amino acids. The CDR3 reads CASSRAAGGGTDTQYF. CDR3 nucleotides: TGTGCCAGCAGCAGGGCTGCGGGAGGGGGCACAGATACGCAGTATTTT.

The rearrangement links TRBV13 to TRBJ2-5, with 7 bases identical to TRBD2. The ends lost 4 bases at V and 5 bases at J; junction bases unmatched: 10. There are 15 residues in the CDR3. Germline loops: CDR1 PRHDT, CDR2 FYEKMQ (reference sequence). CDR3 region: CASSSRESGLETQYF. The CDR3 DNA reads TGTGCCAGCAGCTCGCGGGAGAGCGGCCTGGAGACCCAGTACTTC.

V gene TRBV28 combines with J gene TRBJ1-1; D is unclear. CDR3 size: 14 residues. From germline, CDR1 is MDHEN and CDR2 SYDVKM. The V end lost 8 bases, the J end lost 4 bases, and 17 bases lay between the germline ends. CDR3 protein: CASRQRHPGTEAFF. The CDR3 nucleotides read TGTGCCAGCCGTCAGAGGCATCCTGGCACTGAAGCTTTCTTT.

The J gene is TRBJ1-1, the V gene TRBV19; no definite D call. The CDR3 totals 13 residues. Trimming pared 8 bases from V and 4 bases from J, leaving 14 bases between. Germline CDR1 reads LNHDA; CDR2 reads SQIVND (reference sequence). DNA of the CDR3: TGTGCCAGTCTGGGCGTGGGTCTCACTGAAGCTTTCTTT. It translates to CASLGVGLTEAFF.

The V call is TRBV3-1 (or the pseudogene TRBV3-2), the J call TRBJ1-3; the D gene is possibly TRBD1 (5 bases). Germline CDR1 reads LGHDT; CDR2 reads YNNKEL (reference sequence). CDR3 length: 14 residues. V lost 4 bases and J lost 0, with 7 bases in between. CDR3 bases: TGTGCCAGCAGCCGGGGGGTCTCTGGAAACACCATATATTTT. It specifies CASSRGVSGNTIYF.

V gene TRBV12-3 or TRBV12-4 combines with J gene TRBJ2-1; possible D gene TRBD1, 6 bases. This CDR3 is 13 amino acids long. Trimming took 4 bases from V and 8 from J, leaving 12 bases between them. CDR3 in DNA: TGTGCCAGCAGTTGGACAGAGGGTGATGAGCAGTTCTTC. Translating gives CASSWTEGDEQFF.

The chain uses TRBV25-1 and TRBJ1-2; the D gene is possibly TRBD1 (6 bases). The V gene's germline CDR1 is MGHDK and CDR2 SYGVNS. This CDR3 has 12 amino acids. V lost 4 bases to trimming and J lost 8 bases, with 11 bases between them. The CDR3 DNA sequence: TGTGCCAGCAGTGTCACCACAGGGGGCTACACCTTC. It codes for CASSVTTGGYTF.

The chain employs TRBV28 and TRBJ2-2; 8 bases agree with TRBD2. CDR3 length equals 13 residues. The trim removed 5 bases at V and 4 bases at J, leaving 0 bases unmatched. Per germline, CDR1 MDHEN and CDR2 SYDVKM. CDR3 DNA: TGTGCCAGCAGTCGGGGGGGCACCGGGGAGCTGTTTTTT. Amino acids: CASSRGGTGELFF.

The J gene is TRBJ1-1, the V gene TRBV19, with a tentative D call TRBD1 (5 bases). Germline V gene lookup returns CDR1 LNHDA and CDR2 SQIVND (reference sequence). The CDR3 covers 13 residues. The germline V and J ends were trimmed by 9 bases and 3 bases, with 14 bases remaining between them. The DNA of the CDR3 is TGTGCCAGCCCGCGTGGGGGGGACACTGAAGCTTTCTTT. This sequence encodes CASPRGGDTEAFF.

V gene TRBV19 combines with J gene TRBJ1-5; D might be TRBD1 (6 bases). Germline CDR1 LNHDA, CDR2 SQIVND (reference sequence). The CDR3 totals 14 residues. V gave up 5 bases and J gave up 6 bases, with 14 bases separating them. This CDR3 reads CASSDRTVVQPQHF. CDR3 sequence (DNA): TGTGCCAGTAGTGACAGGACAGTCGTTCAGCCCCAGCATTTT.

This chain joins TRBV5-5 and TRBJ1-1; TRBD1 might be the D (5 bases). The germline V gene encodes CDR1 SGHKS and CDR2 YYEKEE (reference sequence). Trimming took off 0 bases at V and 6 bases at J, with 18 bases between the two ends. The length of the CDR3 is 16 residues. The CDR3 region has the DNA TGTGCCAGCAGCTTGGAGAGGTGGGGCAGGGCCTCTGAAGCTTTCTTT. Amino acids: CASSLERWGRASEAFF. Drawing the rest from reference TRBV5-5 and TRBJ1-1, the complete variable domain is DAGVTQSPTHLIKTRGQQVTLRCSPISGHKSVSWYQQVLGQGPQFIFQYYEKEERGRGNFPDRFSARQFPNYSSELNVNALLLGDSALYLCASSLERWGRASEAFFGQGTRLTVV.

CDR3 region: CASSPDTNYGYTF. The CDR3 nucleotides are TGTGCCAGCAGCCCGGATACTAACTATGGCTACACCTTC. V usage is TRBV7-2 and J usage is TRBJ1-2; D not resolved. The germline gives CDR1 SGHTA, CDR2 FQGNSA. This CDR3 has 13 amino acids. V lost 5 bases and J lost 0, with 7 bases in between. The full variable domain, in which reference TRBV7-2 and TRBJ1-2 provide the parts outside the CDR3, is GAGVSQSPSNKVTEKGKDVELRCDPISGHTALYWYRQSLGQGLEFLIYFQGNSAPDKSGLPSDRFSAERTGGSVSTLTIQRTQQEDSAVYLCASSPDTNYGYTFGSGTRLTVV.

The rearrangement uses TRBV1 and TRBJ1-6; the table calls TRBD1, which could not be checked here. TRBV1 corresponds to a pseudogene. The CDR3 runs to 15 residues. The CDR3 coding sequence is TGCACCAGCAGCCAAGTAACTGTCAGGAATTCACCCCTCCACTTT. It is translated as CTSSQVTVRNSPLHF.